This passage covers 30 T cell receptor beta chains from one sample sequenced in a study of T cell repertoires in cytomegalovirus infection. TCRdb ran MiXCR on the reads and lists one entry per CDR3 protein. This table has roughly 500,000 distinct CDR3 sequences, roughly 43% appearing once. These receptors are not linked to any known antigen. Specimen: cultured PBMCs, collected from culture after CMV antigen stimulation. These TCRs come from a human donor in good health (CMV status not recorded). Some clones in this sample may be carry-over from other donors' samples.

Here the CDR3 reads CASSPSGRGGGVYNEQFF. Written as DNA, the CDR3 is TGTGCCAGCAGCCCATCGGGTCGAGGCGGGGGGGTGTACAATGAGCAGTTCTTC. This rearrangement joins TRBV11-2 to TRBJ2-1, with TRBD2 identical over 9 bases. Per germline, CDR1 SGHAT and CDR2 FQNNGV. This CDR3 region has 18 residues. The trim removed 5 bases at V and 4 bases at J, leaving 15 bases unmatched. Full variable domain (outside the CDR3, taken from reference TRBV11-2 and TRBJ2-1): EAGVAQSPRYKIIEKRQSVAFWCNPISGHATLYWYQQILGQGPKLLIQFQNNGVVDDSQLPKDRFSAERLKGVDSTLKIQPAKLEDSAVYLCASSPSGRGGGVYNEQFFGPGTRLTVL.

This chain connects TRBV5-4 to TRBJ2-1; TRBD2 matches 10 bases. The CDR3 has 15 residues. Germline loops: CDR1 SGHNT, CDR2 YYREEE (reference sequence). The junction had 5 bases not matched to a gene; V was cut back by 4 bases and J by 4 bases. The CDR3 nucleotides are TGTGCCAGCAGCCCCTGGACTAGCGGTTACAATGAGCAGTTCTTC. The encoded protein is CASSPWTSGYNEQFF.

The gene calls are TRBV10-3 and TRBJ1-1, with D unresolved. The CDR3 is 14 residues long. In germline, CDR1 is ENHRY, CDR2 SYGVKD. The V end lost 3 bases, the J end lost 0 bases, and 8 bases lay between the germline ends. The DNA for the CDR3 is TGTGCCATCAGTGATCCCGACTTGAACACTGAAGCTTTCTTT. Encoded protein: CAISDPDLNTEAFF.

This chain connects TRBV20-1 to TRBJ2-7; 9 positions agree with TRBD1. V dropped 6 bases and J dropped 6; count of bases not matched to a gene: 12. Germline CDR1 and CDR2: DFQATT and SNEGSKA (reference sequence). This CDR3 contains 14 residues. As DNA, the CDR3 is TGCAGTGCCAACCCACCCAGGACAGGGGCCGAGCAGTACTTC. This translates into CSANPPRTGAEQYF.

The chain combines TRBV7-2 with TRBJ2-3; D gene ambiguous. The CDR3 consists of 15 residues. V lost 5 bases, J lost 1 base, and 13 bases lay in between. Germline assignment: CDR1 SGHTA and CDR2 FQGNSA. In nucleotides, the CDR3 is TGTGCCAGCAGCCCGGGCAGGTCAGGCACAGATACGCAGTATTTT. Encoded protein: CASSPGRSGTDTQYF. Based on the CDR3 plus reference TRBV7-2 and TRBJ2-3, the full variable domain is GAGVSQSPSNKVTEKGKDVELRCDPISGHTALYWYRQSLGQGLEFLIYFQGNSAPDKSGLPSDRFSAERTGGSVSTLTIQRTQQEDSAVYLCASSPGRSGTDTQYFGPGTRLTVL.

This clonotype occurred once. At one of its ends the junction is not consistent with the germline gene, which may arise from a read error. This chain links TRBV7-9 with TRBJ1-1, with 7 nucleotides matching TRBD1. The length of the CDR3 is 14 residues. Per the germline V gene, CDR1 is SEHNR and CDR2 is FQNEAQ (reference sequence). CDR3 nucleotides: TGTGCCAGCAACTTACACCAGGGGGACACTGAAGCTTTCTTT. Translated: CASNLHQGDTEAFF.

This clonotype was detected a few times. This chain connects TRBV7-2 to TRBJ2-3; 10 bases map to TRBD2. V shed 5 bases and J 4 bases; nucleotides not matched to a gene: 9. Germline V gene lookup returns CDR1 SGHTA and CDR2 FQGNSA. The CDR3 length is 16 residues. Here the CDR3 DNA reads TGTGCCAGCAGCAGAAATAGCGGGAGGAGGGCAGATACGCAGTATTTT. Translating gives CASSRNSGRRADTQYF.

The rearrangement joins TRBV7-9 to TRBJ2-2; no definite D call. CDR3 length: 14 amino acids. Trimming stripped 2 bases from V and 5 bases from J, with 9 bases between. The germline gives CDR1 SEHNR, CDR2 FQNEAQ (reference sequence). CDR3 loop: CASSLIGRTGELFF. The CDR3 coding sequence is TGTGCCAGCAGCTTAATCGGACGAACCGGGGAGCTGTTTTTT.

This clonotype was seen a handful of times. The chain combines TRBV7-9 with TRBJ2-1; D perhaps matches TRBD2 (5 bases). Germline values: CDR1 SEHNR, CDR2 FQNEAQ (reference sequence). CDR3 length equals 14 residues. Trimming pared 6 bases from V and 9 bases from J, leaving 18 bases between. Here the CDR3 DNA reads TGTGCCAGCAGTGGAATTAGTAGCGCCGGTGAGCAGTTCTTC. This encodes CASSGISSAGEQFF.

This clonotype has a handful of counts. The chain has TRBV4-2 and TRBJ1-5, with 8 bases lining up with TRBD1. This CDR3 region has 15 residues. Per germline, CDR1 LGHNA and CDR2 YNFKEQ. V was pared by 0 bases and J by 6 bases, with 4 bases of the junction left unmatched. The CDR3 loop reads CASSQEDRGGQPQHF. The CDR3 DNA sequence: TGTGCCAGCAGCCAAGAAGACAGGGGCGGTCAGCCCCAGCATTTT.

The V gene is TRBV25-1, the J gene TRBJ2-7, with D possibly matching TRBD1 (5 bases). The CDR3 is 14 amino acids. Germline CDR1 and CDR2: MGHDK and SYGVNS. Trimming took 5 bases from V and 3 from J, leaving 14 bases between them. The CDR3 sequence is CASSPQGSGYEQYF. The CDR3 DNA reads as TGTGCCAGCAGTCCCCAGGGTTCCGGCTACGAGCAGTACTTC.

The V gene is TRBV5-4, the J gene TRBJ1-6; tentatively, D is TRBD1 (5 bases). The CDR3 covers 16 residues. V lost 1 base, J lost 9 bases, and 17 bases lay in between. The germline V gene has CDR1 SGHNT and CDR2 YYREEE (reference sequence). The CDR3 is CASSLFGGVVSSPLHF. DNA of the CDR3: TGTGCCAGCAGCTTGTTTGGAGGGGTAGTGAGTTCACCCCTCCACTTT.

V gene TRBV20-1 combines with J gene TRBJ2-3; D perhaps matches TRBD2 (5 bases). V lost 6 bases and J 1 base, leaving 14 bases between the germline ends. Germline V lookup: CDR1 DFQATT, CDR2 SNEGSKA (reference sequence). This CDR3 has 14 amino acids. The CDR3, as DNA: TGCAGTGCCGCAGCGGAAAGGGGCACAGATACGCAGTATTTT. Amino acids: CSAAAERGTDTQYF.

This clonotype has just one count. This chain connects TRBV12-3 or TRBV12-4 to TRBJ1-1, with 10 bases matching TRBD1. This CDR3 comprises 15 residues. The V segment lost 7 bases and the J segment 3 bases; nucleotides outside the gene matches: 8. CDR3 loop: CASTLRQGADTEAFF. DNA of the CDR3: TGTGCCAGCACCCTACGACAGGGGGCTGACACTGAAGCTTTCTTT.

The chain has TRBV27 and TRBJ1-2; no reliable D call. This CDR3 has 16 residues. Looked up from germline, CDR1 is MNHEY and CDR2 is SMNVEV (reference sequence). Deletions cut 1 base from V and 1 base from J, with 13 bases between. The CDR3 here is CASSLWSGDFNYGYTF. In DNA, the CDR3 is TGTGCCAGCAGTTTATGGTCAGGAGATTTTAACTATGGCTACACCTTC.

This chain links TRBV6-8 with TRBJ2-2; no clear D. The CDR3 covers 15 residues. The ends were cut back, 6 bases at V and 6 bases at J, with 17 bases in the middle. The germline CDR1 and CDR2 sequences are MNHGY and SAAAGT. CDR3 DNA: TGTGCCAGCAGGTCGAGTGTAGGATGGTCCGGGGAGCTGTTTTTT. This sequence encodes CASRSSVGWSGELFF.

The chain couples TRBV15 to TRBJ2-7, with D perhaps assigned TRBD1 or TRBD2 (6 bases each). CDR1 is LNHNV and CDR2 is YYDKDF in the germline V gene (reference sequence). V was clipped by 9 bases and J by 0 bases, with 18 bases between them. This CDR3 contains 15 residues. The CDR3 nucleotides are TGTGCCACACAGCAGTGGGGGGACATCTCCTACGAGCAGTACTTC. Translating gives CATQQWGDISYEQYF.

This clonotype was recorded at least ten times. This chain connects TRBV7-2 to TRBJ2-6; no reliable D call. The CDR3 has 16 amino acids. Germline V gene lookup returns CDR1 SGHTA and CDR2 FQGNSA. V lost 1 base, J lost 6 bases, and 13 bases lay in between. The CDR3 coding sequence is TGTGCCAGCAGCTTAGGCCCCCCCTCGGTGGCCAACGTCCTGACTTTC. Its translation: CASSLGPPSVANVLTF.

J is TRBJ2-7 and V is TRBV6-1; D is unresolved. Germline V lookup: CDR1 MNHNS, CDR2 SASEGT. Trimming removed 2 bases from V and 0 bases from J, with 11 bases in between. This CDR3 is 15 amino acids long. The CDR3 region is CASSEFLADSYEQYF. In nucleotides, the CDR3 is TGTGCCAGCAGTGAATTTCTCGCCGACTCCTACGAGCAGTACTTC.

The V call is TRBV6-2 or TRBV6-3, the J call TRBJ2-1, with 13 bases lining up with TRBD2. Looked up from germline, CDR1 is MNHEY and CDR2 is SVGEGT. CDR3 length: 18 residues. J was trimmed by 0 bases and V by 4 bases; bases with no gene match: 6. Here the CDR3 reads CASSSRTSGGLSYNEQFF. Written as DNA, the CDR3 is TGTGCCAGCAGTTCCCGGACTAGCGGGGGCCTCTCCTACAATGAGCAGTTCTTC.

V gene TRBV11-2 combines with J gene TRBJ2-1; the D gene is possibly TRBD2 (5 bases). CDR3 size: 14 residues. Germline lookup yields CDR1 SGHAT and CDR2 FQNNGV. The V and J ends lost 5 bases and 9 bases respectively, with 17 bases between them. The CDR3 DNA reads TGTGCCAGCAGCCTAGCACGCTTATGGGGTGAGCAGTTCTTC. Residues: CASSLARLWGEQFF.

The chain employs TRBV18 and TRBJ2-7; maybe TRBD1 (5 bases). This CDR3 region has 15 residues. V gave up 3 bases and J gave up 6 bases, with 18 bases separating them. Germline-derived CDR1 and CDR2 are KGHSH and LQKENI. CDR3 bases: TGTGCCAGCTCACCGGAACAGGCTGTTTTGGGCGAGCAGTACTTC. Its translation is CASSPEQAVLGEQYF.

The chain employs TRBV5-1 and TRBJ1-5; D unresolved. Germline V gene sequence: CDR1 SGHRS, CDR2 YFSETQ. The V gene lost 0 bases and the J gene lost 2 bases, with 9 bases spanning the gap. The CDR3 contains 15 residues. CDR3 nucleotide sequence: TGCGCCAGCAGCTTGGCCGCAGGAGGCAATCAGCCCCAGCATTTT. Translation gives CASSLAAGGNQPQHF.

The chain combines TRBV6-2 or TRBV6-3 with TRBJ1-5; D gene ambiguous. This CDR3 has 17 residues. Looked up from germline, CDR1 is MNHEY and CDR2 is SVGEGT. Between the trimmed V and J ends, which lost 7 bases and 2 bases, there was a span of 21 bases. DNA of the CDR3: TGTGCCAGCACCCTTACCATGGGTAAGGGCGGCAATCAGCCCCAGCATTTT. It encodes CASTLTMGKGGNQPQHF.

The chain combines TRBV10-3 with TRBJ2-3; no firm D call. The germline gives CDR1 ENHRY, CDR2 SYGVKD. With 7 bases removed from V and 2 bases from J, the gap between germline ends came to 10 bases. The CDR3 length is 13 residues. Here the CDR3 DNA reads TGTGCCATCACTGGCGATTCCACAGATACGCAGTATTTT. Protein sequence: CAITGDSTDTQYF.

This clonotype was observed a few times. The rearrangement joins TRBV6-5 to TRBJ2-7, with TRBD2 matching over 7 bases. The CDR3 spans 15 residues. Trimming at V came to 0 bases and at J to 5 bases, leaving 7 bases not matched to a gene. CDR1 and CDR2 from the germline V gene are MNHEY and SVGAGI. CDR3 nucleotides: TGTGCCAGCAGTTACTCGGGGGGGGGGTCCAACGAGCAGTACTTC. Its translation is CASSYSGGGSNEQYF.

J is TRBJ2-3 and V is TRBV10-3; 10 nucleotides align to TRBD2. Germline-derived CDR1 and CDR2 are ENHRY and SYGVKD. V was clipped by 2 bases and J by 4 bases; unmatched bases: 9. The CDR3 sequence is 17 residues long. The DNA of the CDR3 is TGTGCCATCAGTGAGCAACCCGGGACTAGCGCTTCAGATACGCAGTATTTT. Translation: CAISEQPGTSASDTQYF.

The sample holds one count of this clonotype. V and J are TRBV2 and TRBJ1-2; D is possibly TRBD1 (5 bases). The CDR3 runs 14 residues. Germline V gene data show CDR1 as SNHLY and CDR2 as FYNNEI. The V end was cut by 6 bases, the J end by 4 bases, with 15 bases between. The CDR3, as DNA: TGTGCCAGCAGCGCCACGGGGCCGGGCTATGGCTACACCTTC. Translating it yields CASSATGPGYGYTF.

The chain combines TRBV20-1 with TRBJ2-5; D gene unclear. This CDR3 spans 10 amino acids. CDR1 DFQATT and CDR2 SNEGSKA come from the germline V gene (reference sequence). The V and J ends lost 3 bases and 5 bases respectively, with 4 bases between them. CDR3 nucleotides: TGCAGTGCTAGTAGCGAGACCCAGTACTTC. Translating it yields CSASSETQYF.

This clonotype was counted a few times. The CDR3 DNA reads TGTGCCAGCAGTTCTGGACAGGGCGGTTCACCCCTCCACTTT. Protein sequence: CASSSGQGGSPLHF. The chain employs TRBV7-2 and TRBJ1-6, with 8 bases matching TRBD1. V shed 6 bases and J 9 bases; nucleotides not matched to a gene: 7. Per the germline V gene, CDR1 is SGHTA and CDR2 is FQGNSA. The length of the CDR3 is 14 residues.